The TCR beta chain described here comes from a study of T cells after yellow fever vaccination. General study results and limits: Of the clonotypes, a small share occurred in both CD4 and CD8 compartments.

At least ten counts were recorded for this clonotype. What it binds is not known. TCRdb called the 5' RACE reads again in MiXCR, with one record for every CDR3 protein. Of 200,000 to 300,000 distinct CDR3 sequences in the sample, roughly 13% were seen once. CDR3 size: 13 residues. Per the germline V gene, CDR1 is SGHRS and CDR2 is YFSETQ. V was cut by 5 bases and J by 2 bases, with 8 bases left in between. The source material was CD4+ T cells sorted from PBMCs, sampled 45 days after the yellow fever booster vaccination. This sequence was found in a man aged 30-40 years who received the YFV17D yellow fever vaccine. This chain uses TRBV5-1 with TRBJ2-1; D is possibly TRBD2 (5 bases). For the CDR3, the DNA is TGCGCCAGCAGTTCCGGGACCTACAATGAGCAGTTCTTC. Its protein is CASSSGTYNEQFF.